This paragraph covers one T cell receptor beta chain sequence. This specimen comes from a study of control samples from healthy donors and cancer patients. This table comes from immunoSEQ multiplex PCR, and its TCRdb copy is limited to in-frame clones, with some not included. The table has around 70,000 clones, 89% seen once. This sequence originates from a woman aged 45-65 years with colorectal cancer. Sequenced input: PBMCs.

CDR3 sequence: CASSDRFTDTQYF. The CDR3 nucleotides read TGCGCCAGCTCCGACAGGTTCACAGATACGCAGTATTTT. This chain connects TRBV10-2 to TRBJ2-3; D may be TRBD1 (6 bases). The CDR3 is 13 residues long. CDR1 is WSHSY, CDR2 SAAADI, per germline. Trimming stripped 8 bases from V and 2 bases from J, with 11 bases between.